This T cell receptor beta chain was recorded in a study of control samples from healthy donors and cancer patients. This clone was seen only once. This CDR3 spans 15 amino acids. Germline V CDR1 and CDR2: MDHEN, SYDVKM. V gave up 3 bases and J gave up 3 bases, with 12 bases separating them. Produced via immunoSEQ multiplex PCR; TCRdb's table is partial and in-frame only. The sample lists 100,000 to 150,000 clones; approximately 90% were seen once. The sequence was collected from a man younger than 30 in good health. The sequenced material came from blood. The rearrangement uses TRBV28 and TRBJ1-5; D not resolved. DNA of the CDR3: TGTGCCAGCAGTTTTAAGGGTCGGAACAATCAGCCCCAGCATTTT. As protein: CASSFKGRNNQPQHF.